The 27 T cell receptor beta chains given below trace back to one sample, sequenced in a study of beta chain features in type 1 diabetes. The entirety of the isolated RNA underwent reverse transcription, so expressed TCRB transcripts were sequenced. Clones were read by immunoSEQ multiplex PCR, and TCRdb kept only the in-frame ones, dropping some. The sample has around 200,000 clones, more than 10% seen once. Specimen: central memory CD4+ T cells from blood. Receptors originate from a woman aged 18-29 years in good health.

V gene TRBV7-3 combines with J gene TRBJ2-2, with 11 bases identical to TRBD2. V lost 5 bases and J lost 7; bases outside the gene matches: 9. The CDR3 spans 16 residues. Looked up from germline, CDR1 is SGHTA and CDR2 is FQGTGA. CDR3: CASSPPTSGGFGELFF. CDR3 DNA sequence: TGTGCCAGCAGCCCCCCTACTAGCGGGGGCTTCGGGGAGCTGTTTTTT.

The chain uses TRBV28 and TRBJ2-7, with 8 bases matching TRBD2. Trimming removed 7 bases from V and 3 bases from J; junction bases left unmatched: 14. Germline CDR1 reads MDHEN; CDR2 reads SYDVKM. This CDR3 is built from 16 residues. Here the CDR3 DNA reads TGTGCCAGCAACCCCTCCCGGGGGGCGGGGGGCTACGAGCAGTACTTC. This translates into CASNPSRGAGGYEQYF.

This clone appeared once. The chain uses TRBV5-5 and TRBJ1-1; 9 bases align to TRBD1. Germline V gene data show CDR1 as SGHKS and CDR2 as YYEKEE (reference sequence). V lost 2 bases and J lost 8; bases outside the gene matches: 7. The CDR3 covers 14 residues. CDR3 sequence reads: CASSFSWDREEAFF. The CDR3 DNA follows: TGTGCCAGCAGCTTCTCCTGGGACAGGGAGGAAGCTTTCTTT.

The chain recombines TRBV7-2 with TRBJ2-5; 12 bases fit TRBD1. The germline V gene has CDR1 SGHTA and CDR2 FQGNSA. With 4 bases clipped from V and 5 bases from J, the junction kept 5 bases outside the gene matches. The CDR3 has 15 residues. The CDR3 is CASSSGTGGWETQYF. The CDR3, as DNA: TGTGCCAGCAGCTCCGGGACAGGGGGCTGGGAGACCCAGTACTTC.

V gene TRBV6-1 combines with J gene TRBJ2-3; 7 bases fit TRBD2. The germline V gene encodes CDR1 MNHNS and CDR2 SASEGT. Losses at the gene ends were 5 bases for V and 3 bases for J; bases not matched to a gene: 5. CDR3 length: 14 amino acids. The CDR3 sequence is CASSWTSWTDTQYF. The CDR3 DNA reads as TGTGCCAGCAGTTGGACTAGTTGGACAGATACGCAGTATTTT.

This clone was observed at least ten times. The chain uses TRBV4-3 and TRBJ2-1, with D perhaps matching TRBD2 (7 bases). Trimming took off 1 base at V and 2 bases at J, with 15 bases between the two ends. Germline V CDR1 and CDR2: LGHNA, YSLEER. CDR3 length equals 17 residues. For the CDR3, the DNA is TGCGCCAGCAGCCAAGCGATTGGGGGGGCTCCCTACAATGAGCAGTTCTTC. Translating gives CASSQAIGGAPYNEQFF.

The chain recombines TRBV7-2 with TRBJ1-5, with a weak D call TRBD1 (6 bases). Germline values: CDR1 SGHTA, CDR2 FQGNSA. Between the trimmed V and J ends, which lost 1 base and 7 bases, there was a span of 14 bases. CDR3 size: 15 residues. CDR3 loop: CASSLDRQVKQPQHF. Here the CDR3 DNA reads TGTGCCAGCAGCTTAGATCGACAGGTCAAGCAGCCCCAGCATTTT.

The CDR3 nucleotides are TGTGCCAGCAGCCAAGATGGTAGCGGGAGCTTCAATGAGCAGTTCTTC. It translates to CASSQDGSGSFNEQFF. The gene calls are TRBV14 and TRBJ2-1; 9 positions agree with TRBD2. Germline V lookup: CDR1 SGHDN, CDR2 FVKESK. J gave up 6 bases and V 0 bases, and 6 bases lay outside the gene matches. The CDR3 contains 16 residues.

This clone has more than one count but fewer than ten. The rearrangement uses TRBV11-3 and TRBJ2-3; TRBD2 might be the D (6 bases). V was trimmed by 0 bases and J by 7 bases, leaving 8 bases between them. Germline V gene data show CDR1 as SGHNT and CDR2 as YENEEA. The CDR3 is 13 residues long. CDR3 nucleotides: TGTGCCAGCAGCTTAGAGCGGGGAAATACGCAGTATTTT. It specifies CASSLERGNTQYF.

This clone has just a few counts. The chain joins TRBV28 to TRBJ2-5; tentative D call: TRBD2 (5 bases). The CDR3 totals 14 residues. The V gene lost 4 bases and the J gene lost 4 bases, with 13 bases spanning the gap. Germline CDR1 MDHEN, CDR2 SYDVKM. The CDR3 DNA reads as TGTGCCAGCAGTTCCTACCGGACTGGAGAGACCCAGTACTTC. It specifies CASSSYRTGETQYF.

This clone was seen just once. The chain uses TRBV6-4 and TRBJ2-3, with 8 bases lining up with TRBD2. In germline, CDR1 is MRHNA, CDR2 SNTAGT. CDR3 length: 17 residues. Germline trimming cut 4 bases from V and 3 bases from J; bases unmatched to any gene: 12. The CDR3 here is CASSARGTGGPTDTQYF. The CDR3 DNA reads TGTGCCAGCAGTGCACGAGGAACGGGAGGGCCTACAGATACGCAGTATTTT.

V is TRBV5-6 and J is TRBJ2-7, with 8 bases lining up with TRBD2. Germline CDR1 SGHDT, CDR2 YYEEEE. V gave up 5 bases and J gave up 3 bases; unmatched junction bases: 10. The CDR3 is 15 residues long. The CDR3 bases are TGTGCCAGCAGTACTATAGCGGGAACGTTCTACGAGCAGTACTTC. It specifies CASSTIAGTFYEQYF. Filled out from reference TRBV5-6 and TRBJ2-7, the complete variable domain reads DAGVTQSPTHLIKTRGQQVTLRCSPKSGHDTVSWYQQALGQGPQFIFQYYEEEERQRGNFPDRFSGHQFPNYSSELNVNALLLGDSALYLCASSTIAGTFYEQYFGPGTRLTVT.

V gene TRBV28 combines with J gene TRBJ2-2; 7 bases map to TRBD1. The ends lost 8 bases at V and 6 bases at J; junction bases unmatched: 9. The CDR3 consists of 14 residues. CDR1 MDHEN and CDR2 SYDVKM come from the germline V gene. CDR3 in amino acids: CASLNRGWSGELFF. CDR3 nucleotide sequence: TGTGCCAGCCTGAACAGGGGTTGGTCCGGGGAGCTGTTTTTT.

The chain employs TRBV9 and TRBJ2-3, with D possibly TRBD2 on 7 matching bases. This CDR3 is 17 amino acids long. Germline CDR1 SGDLS, CDR2 YYNGEE. Between the trimmed V and J ends, which lost 2 bases and 0 bases, there was a span of 16 bases. The CDR3 sequence is CASSVLGGGRSTDTQYF. The CDR3 region has the DNA TGTGCCAGCAGCGTCTTGGGCGGGGGCCGGAGCACAGATACGCAGTATTTT.

Points on this clone: The same CDR3 is also encoded by other DNA sequences in this sample. The chain combines TRBV30 with TRBJ1-2; D is perhaps TRBD1 (5 bases). CDR1 is GTSNPN and CDR2 is SVGIG in the germline V gene (reference sequence). There are 13 residues in the CDR3. V lost 0 bases, J lost 8 bases, and 13 bases lay in between. The CDR3: CAWSVQSGLGYTF. CDR3 sequence (DNA): TGTGCCTGGAGTGTACAGTCAGGGCTCGGCTACACCTTC. Complete variable domain (other parts from reference TRBV30 and TRBJ1-2): SQTIHQWPATLVQPVGSPLSLECTVEGTSNPNLYWYRQAAGRGLQLLFYSVGIGQISSEVPQNLSASRPQDRQFILSSKKLLLSDSGFYLCAWSVQSGLGYTFGSGTRLTVV.

The chain recombines TRBV7-9 with TRBJ1-2; D not resolved. Trimming removed 5 bases at V and 2 bases at J, with 18 bases between. This CDR3 spans 16 amino acids. Germline V gene sequence: CDR1 SEHNR, CDR2 FQNEAQ (reference sequence). As DNA, the CDR3 is TGTGCCAGCAGCCCCCCAGACGAGACGGGAAACTATGGCTACACCTTC. Translation gives CASSPPDETGNYGYTF.

A remark on this clone: Other DNA sequences in this sample translate to the same CDR3. The chain combines TRBV29-1 with TRBJ1-3, with 10 bases fitting TRBD1. J was trimmed by 4 bases and V by 6 bases; bases with no gene match: 3. CDR1 is SQVTM and CDR2 is ANQGSEA in the germline V gene. This CDR3 has 13 residues. The DNA of the CDR3 is TGCAGCGTCCGACAGGGGGCCGGAAACACCATATATTTT. Translation: CSVRQGAGNTIYF. The variable domain in full, completed from reference TRBV29-1 and TRBJ1-3, reads SAVISQKPSRDICQRGTSLTIQCQVDSQVTMMFWYRQQPGQSLTLIATANQGSEATYESGFVIDKFPISRPNLTFSTLTVSNMSPEDSSIYLCSVRQGAGNTIYFGEGSWLTVV.

This clone was seen more than once but under ten times. The chain joins TRBV30 to TRBJ1-5; no clear D gene. The germline gives CDR1 GTSNPN, CDR2 SVGIG (reference sequence). This CDR3 region has 15 residues. The V end lost 0 bases, the J end lost 0 bases, and 9 bases lay between the germline ends. Written as DNA, the CDR3 is TGTGCCTGGAGTGTCGGCAGACATAGCAATCAGCCCCAGCATTTT. This gives the protein CAWSVGRHSNQPQHF.

This clone was seen only a few times. This chain links TRBV29-1 with TRBJ1-4; D remains ambiguous. Trimming took 4 bases from V and 6 from J, leaving 9 bases between them. CDR1 is SQVTM and CDR2 is ANQGSEA in the germline V gene. The CDR3 sequence is 12 residues long. CDR3 nucleotides: TGCAGCGTTGGGGCAGATGATGAAAAACTGTTTTTT. As protein: CSVGADDEKLFF.

This clone has more than one count but fewer than ten. The V call is TRBV7-3, the J call TRBJ2-5; 11 positions match TRBD2. The trim removed 5 bases at V and 2 bases at J, leaving 4 bases unmatched. This CDR3 is built from 15 residues. The germline V gene encodes CDR1 SGHTA and CDR2 FQGTGA. The CDR3 spells CASSKRLAGQETQYF. Written as DNA, the CDR3 is TGTGCCAGCAGCAAAAGACTAGCGGGACAAGAGACCCAGTACTTC.

DNA of the CDR3: TGCAGCGCCCGACAGGGTCTCGATCAGCCCCAGCATTTT. Translated, it gives CSARQGLDQPQHF. V and J are TRBV29-1 and TRBJ1-5, with 7 bases lining up with TRBD1. Unmatched junction bases numbered 8, after V lost 7 bases and J lost 5 bases. The CDR3 sequence is 13 residues long. The germline V gene encodes CDR1 SQVTM and CDR2 ANQGSEA.

The rearrangement joins TRBV11-3 to TRBJ2-2; D is ambiguous. CDR1 SGHNT and CDR2 YENEEA come from the germline V gene. The CDR3 has 14 residues. V dropped 1 base and J dropped 5 bases, with 8 bases sitting between them. The CDR3 coding sequence is TGTGCCAGCAGCTTAGTGGCGGTAACCGGGGAGCTGTTTTTT. It encodes CASSLVAVTGELFF. The variable domain in full, completed from reference TRBV11-3 and TRBJ2-2, reads EAGVVQSPRYKIIEKKQPVAFWCNPISGHNTLYWYLQNLGQGPELLIRYENEEAVDDSQLPKDRFSAERLKGVDSTLKIQPAELGDSAVYLCASSLVAVTGELFFGEGSRLTVL.

V gene TRBV2 combines with J gene TRBJ1-4, with 7 bases that match TRBD1. Germline lookup yields CDR1 SNHLY and CDR2 FYNNEI. This CDR3 is 14 amino acids long. Germline trimming cut 6 bases from V and 7 bases from J; bases unmatched to any gene: 8. CDR3 bases: TGTGCCAGCAGCGGAGTAGGGGGCGTTGAAAAACTGTTTTTT. This translates into CASSGVGGVEKLFF. Together with reference TRBV2 and TRBJ1-4, the CDR3 gives the full variable domain: EPEVTQTPSHQVTQMGQEVILRCVPISNHLYFYWYRQILGQKVEFLVSFYNNEISEKSEIFDDQFSVERPDGSNFTLKIRSTKLEDSAMYFCASSGVGGVEKLFFGSGTQLSVL.

This rearrangement joins TRBV13 to TRBJ1-1, with a weak D call TRBD1 (5 bases). The germline CDR1 and CDR2 sequences are PRHDT and FYEKMQ (reference sequence). With 5 bases removed from V and 0 bases from J, the gap between germline ends came to 16 bases. This CDR3 is 16 amino acids long. CDR3 in amino acids: CASSPGYTLLNTEAFF. As DNA, the CDR3 is TGTGCCAGCAGCCCAGGGTATACCCTCTTGAACACTGAAGCTTTCTTT.

This clone was seen a few times. This chain's CDR3 is CASSPDRGSQETQYF. CDR3 in DNA: TGTGCCAGCAGTCCGGACAGGGGGAGCCAAGAGACCCAGTACTTC. V is TRBV2 and J is TRBJ2-5; TRBD1 aligns across 10 bases. V lost 5 bases, J lost 1 base, and 4 bases stayed unmatched. The CDR3 consists of 15 residues. Germline V gene sequence: CDR1 SNHLY, CDR2 FYNNEI.

This clone has only a few counts. The chain carries TRBV4-1 and TRBJ2-5; TRBD2 matches 8 bases. The CDR3 runs to 17 residues. The trim removed 1 base at V and 0 bases at J, leaving 7 bases unmatched. CDR1 MGHRA and CDR2 YSYEKL come from the germline V gene. CDR3: CASSQGVGGRNQETQYF. The CDR3 DNA reads as TGCGCCAGCAGCCAAGGGGTCGGCGGGAGGAACCAAGAGACCCAGTACTTC.

The table lists this clone with a few counts. The rearrangement joins TRBV5-1 to TRBJ2-1, with TRBD2 matching 7 bases. The V gene end was trimmed by 4 bases and the J gene end by 9 bases; junction bases not matched to a gene: 4. The CDR3 totals 12 residues. Germline CDR1 reads SGHRS; CDR2 reads YFSETQ. The CDR3 sequence: CASSERDFEQFF. The CDR3 coding sequence is TGCGCCAGCAGCGAGCGGGACTTTGAGCAGTTCTTC.